This TCR beta chain was captured by sequencing in a study of CD8 T cells in ankylosing spondylitis. Study results and caveats: The study looked at matched synovial fluid samples from ankylosing spondylitis patients. Disease-linked clones were reported to be significantly enriched there. A subset of motif variants has previously been described in the synovial fluid and blood of reactive arthritis. The study identified a TCR beta motif of under ten highly homologous variants that appeared characteristic of ankylosing spondylitis blood.

There are a few counts of this clonotype. Its antigen is unknown. This CDR3 is 15 amino acids long. Germline values: CDR1 ENHRY, CDR2 SYGVKD. V lost 3 bases and J lost 0, with 9 bases in between. Construction of TCR beta libraries was performed using quantitative 5'-RACE with molecular barcodes. TCRdb fed the 5' RACE reads into MiXCR, producing one record per CDR3 protein. The sample records more than 150,000 distinct CDR3 sequences, roughly 10% being singletons. The TCR comes from a male donor with ankylosing spondylitis or in good health (not recorded which). The sequenced sample consisted of blood, either unsorted or a sorted T cell fraction (not recorded which). J is TRBJ2-1 and V is TRBV10-3; D unresolved. The CDR3 region has the DNA TGTGCCATCAGTGAACCAGGCATCTCCTACAATGAGCAGTTCTTC. It codes for CAISEPGISYNEQFF.